A selection of T cell receptor beta chains follows, all from one sample in a study of cytomegalovirus exposure and HLA in healthy donors. Assay: immunoSEQ multiplex PCR; the TCRdb copy retains only in-frame clones and omits some. This table holds 70,000 or so clones. Sequencing was performed on PBMCs. The receptors shown here come from a man between 35 and 55 years old in good health and CMV-seronegative. Each CDR3 is given with its conserved first and last residue. D genes are given only for firm matches.

V gene: TRBV6-1
D gene: TRBD1
J gene: TRBJ1-5
CDR3 protein: CATKMGQPNQPQHF
CDR3 DNA: TGTGCCACCAAAATGGGACAGCCGAATCAGCCCCAGCATTTT

V gene: TRBV5-6
D gene: .
J gene: TRBJ1-2
CDR3 protein: CASSLEMGSYGYTF
CDR3 DNA: TGTGCCAGCAGCTTGGAAATGGGCAGCTATGGCTACACCTTC

V gene: TRBV30
D gene: .
J gene: TRBJ1-2
CDR3 protein: CAWRQISAGGYTF
CDR3 DNA: TGTGCCTGGAGACAGATTTCGGCAGGGGGCTACACCTTC

V gene: TRBV5-1
D gene: TRBD1
J gene: TRBJ1-1
CDR3 protein: CASSLQGANTEAFF
CDR3 DNA: TGCGCCAGCAGCTTGCAGGGGGCGAACACTGAAGCTTTCTTT

V gene: TRBV18
D gene: .
J gene: TRBJ2-7
CDR3 protein: CASSVRSGEHEQYF
CDR3 DNA: TGTGCCAGCTCGGTCAGATCAGGGGAGCACGAGCAGTACTTC

V gene: TRBV5-1
D gene: .
J gene: TRBJ2-7
CDR3 protein: CASSFGTEQYF
CDR3 DNA: TGCGCCAGCAGCTTCGGGACAGAGCAGTACTTC

V gene: TRBV18
D gene: .
J gene: TRBJ1-3
CDR3 protein: CASSPLSGGGNTIYF
CDR3 DNA: TGTGCCAGCTCACCACTGTCAGGAGGTGGAAACACCATATATTTT

V gene: TRBV4-1
D gene: TRBD1
J gene: TRBJ1-2
CDR3 protein: CASSQTGGSNYGYTF
CDR3 DNA: TGCGCCAGCAGCCAAACAGGGGGCTCTAACTATGGCTACACCTTC

V gene: TRBV30
D gene: TRBD1
J gene: TRBJ1-3
CDR3 protein: CALQDRGGSSGNTIYF
CDR3 DNA: TGTGCCTTGCAGGACAGGGGTGGTAGTTCTGGAAACACCATATATTTT

V gene: TRBV18
D gene: TRBD1
J gene: TRBJ2-2
CDR3 protein: CASSPGTGPGGELFF
CDR3 DNA: TGTGCCAGCTCACCGGGGACAGGGCCAGGCGGGGAGCTGTTTTTT

V gene: TRBV5-4
D gene: .
J gene: TRBJ1-3
CDR3 protein: CASSLVPDSGNTIYF
CDR3 DNA: TGTGCCAGCAGCTTGGTTCCAGACTCTGGAAACACCATATATTTT

V gene: TRBV4-2
D gene: .
J gene: TRBJ2-4
CDR3 protein: CASSQVYARVEAKNIQYF
CDR3 DNA: TGTGCCAGCAGCCAAGTTTACGCGAGGGTAGAAGCCAAAAACATTCAGTACTTC

V gene: TRBV18
D gene: .
J gene: TRBJ1-3
CDR3 protein: CASSPLVGNTIYF
CDR3 DNA: TGTGCCAGCTCACCGTTAGTCGGAAACACCATATATTTT

V gene: TRBV18
D gene: TRBD1
J gene: TRBJ1-1
CDR3 protein: CASSPFRDRGEAFF
CDR3 DNA: TGTGCCAGCTCACCCTTTCGGGACAGGGGTGAAGCTTTCTTT

V gene: TRBV18
D gene: TRBD2
J gene: TRBJ2-3
CDR3 protein: CASSPFSAGGTDTQYF
CDR3 DNA: TGTGCCAGCTCACCATTTTCTGCGGGGGGCACAGATACGCAGTATTTT

V gene: TRBV6-1
D gene: TRBD1
J gene: TRBJ2-2
CDR3 protein: CASRSDRDAGELFF
CDR3 DNA: TGTGCCAGCAGGTCAGACAGGGACGCCGGGGAGCTGTTTTTT

V gene: TRBV14
D gene: TRBD1
J gene: TRBJ1-1
CDR3 protein: CASSQKTGTKHEAFF
CDR3 DNA: TGTGCCAGCAGCCAGAAGACAGGGACAAAACACGAAGCTTTCTTT

V gene: TRBV18
D gene: TRBD1
J gene: TRBJ2-5
CDR3 protein: CASSPGQKETQYF
CDR3 DNA: TGTGCCAGCTCACCGGGACAGAAGGAGACCCAGTACTTC

V gene: TRBV27
D gene: .
J gene: TRBJ2-7
CDR3 protein: CASSGVGRYGSYEQYF
CDR3 DNA: TGTGCCAGCAGTGGGGTAGGGAGGTATGGGTCCTACGAGCAGTACTTC

V gene: TRBV6-5
D gene: .
J gene: TRBJ1-5
CDR3 protein: CASRRQVGSNQPQHF
CDR3 DNA: TGTGCCAGCAGACGACAGGTTGGGAGCAATCAGCCCCAGCATTTT

V gene: TRBV28
D gene: .
J gene: TRBJ2-2
CDR3 protein: CASSFWGRITPGELFF
CDR3 DNA: TGTGCCAGCAGTTTTTGGGGGCGGATTACCCCCGGGGAGCTGTTTTTT

V gene: TRBV4-2
D gene: .
J gene: TRBJ2-2
CDR3 protein: CASANFEQTGELFF
CDR3 DNA: TGTGCCAGCGCCAATTTTGAGCAAACCGGGGAGCTGTTTTTT

V gene: TRBV19
D gene: TRBD1
J gene: TRBJ1-4
CDR3 protein: CASSVSAGQGYEKLFF
CDR3 DNA: TGTGCCAGTAGTGTTTCCGCTGGACAGGGATATGAAAAACTGTTTTTT

V gene: TRBV4-2
D gene: TRBD2
J gene: TRBJ2-5
CDR3 protein: CASSQTGLAGKETQYF
CDR3 DNA: TGTGCCAGCAGCCAAACGGGACTAGCGGGAAAAGAGACCCAGTACTTC

V gene: TRBV19
D gene: .
J gene: TRBJ1-4
CDR3 protein: CASSTPATNEKLFF
CDR3 DNA: TGTGCCAGTAGTACCCCCGCAACTAATGAAAAACTGTTTTTT

V gene: TRBV6-5
D gene: .
J gene: TRBJ1-5
CDR3 protein: CASSPTRGPQPQHF
CDR3 DNA: TGTGCCAGCAGCCCAACAAGGGGCCCCCAGCCCCAGCATTTT

V gene: TRBV6-5
D gene: .
J gene: TRBJ1-2
CDR3 protein: CASKDTGYYTF
CDR3 DNA: TGTGCCAGCAAGGACACAGGATACTACACCTTC

V gene: TRBV30
D gene: .
J gene: TRBJ1-6
CDR3 protein: CAWSVAGPLHF
CDR3 DNA: TGTGCCTGGAGTGTCGCGGGACCCCTCCACTTT

V gene: TRBV29-1
D gene: .
J gene: TRBJ2-5
CDR3 protein: CSVAGVETQYF
CDR3 DNA: TGCAGCGTTGCCGGGGTAGAGACCCAGTACTTC

V gene: TRBV28
D gene: .
J gene: TRBJ2-7
CDR3 protein: CASTTVDREQYF
CDR3 DNA: TGTGCCAGCACCACAGTGGATCGCGAGCAGTACTTC

V gene: TRBV18
D gene: TRBD2
J gene: TRBJ2-7
CDR3 protein: CASSPSSGGYEQYF
CDR3 DNA: TGTGCCAGCTCTCCATCTAGCGGGGGTTACGAGCAGTACTTC

V gene: TRBV28
D gene: .
J gene: TRBJ1-6
CDR3 protein: CASRKAFNSPLHF
CDR3 DNA: TGTGCCAGCAGGAAAGCTTTTAATTCACCCCTCCACTTT

V gene: TRBV28
D gene: .
J gene: TRBJ1-6
CDR3 protein: CASSLPGRSYNSPLHF
CDR3 DNA: TGTGCCAGCAGTTTGCCAGGGCGCTCCTATAATTCACCCCTCCACTTT